This T cell receptor beta chain is drawn from a study of T cells in Graves' hyperthyroidism and ophthalmopathy. Study-wide findings and caveats: Ophthalmopathy got predicted by the model a median about 6.7 months before its onset. In blood, most of the thyroid clonotypes expanded above 0.001 were also present.

Patients between 18 and 65 years old had hyperthyroidism, newly diagnosed and lasting under 2 months. The CDR3 spans 14 residues. The germline V gene encodes CDR1 SGHAT and CDR2 FQNNGV. RNA transcripts were the template for amplifying TCR beta CDR3 regions. The HTBI primer set drove a first-round RT-PCR of the TCR CDR3. TCRdb passed the multiplex PCR reads through MiXCR, listing each CDR3 protein once. This sample has around 380,000 distinct CDR3 sequences, with roughly 13% found just once. This clonotype showed up just a few times. Its specificity is not known. Sequenced sample: blood. This clonotype was sampled from a man aged 25-45 years with Graves' hyperthyroidism that later progressed to Graves' ophthalmopathy. V and J are TRBV11-2 and TRBJ2-2, with 8 positions matching TRBD1. The CDR3 reads CGARGQAFTGELFF. The CDR3 DNA reads as TGTGGGGCTCGGGGACAGGCATTCACCGGGGAGCTGTTTTTT.